This T cell receptor (beta chain) was found in a study of blood T cell repertoires in COVID-19. Germline V gives CDR1 SNHLY, CDR2 FYNNEI. CDR3 length: 15 amino acids. The V end was cut by 6 bases, the J end by 1 base, with 15 bases between. Sequencing used immunoSEQ multiplex PCR; TCRdb keeps in-frame clones, though not all of them. Found here are 150,000 to 200,000 clones, 80% of them singletons; the top ten hold approximately 5.4%. This clone was observed a few times. This sequence originates from a man aged 40-49 years who had recovered from COVID-19. The sample consisted of PBMCs or T cells enriched from blood (not recorded which). The chain carries TRBV2 and TRBJ1-1; tentatively, D is TRBD1 (6 bases). CDR3 residues: CASSETGHQNTEAFF. CDR3 sequence (DNA): TGTGCCAGCAGCGAAACGGGACATCAGAACACTGAAGCTTTCTTT.